These T cell receptor beta chains were read from a single sample in a study of CD8 T cells in Susac syndrome. TCRdb processed the immunoSEQ multiplex PCR reads anew with MiXCR; each CDR3 protein has one entry. The sample yields some 190,000 distinct CDR3 sequences, more than 90% seen once. The source material was CD4+ T cells from PBMCs. The receptors were gathered from a human donor with multiple sclerosis. Each CDR3 is given without its conserved first and last residue.

j_gene | v_gene | CDR3aa
TRBJ2-7 | TRBV20-1 | SAWGSARGDEQY
TRBJ2-5 | TRBV30 | AWSTVPGVLQETQY
TRBJ1-2 | TRBV20-1 | SVPREGRYGYT
TRBJ2-3 | TRBV6-6 | ASSSVPFQDTQY
TRBJ2-3 | TRBV30 | AWSIGWTGEADTQY
TRBJ2-5 | TRBV30 | AWRIRGKRETQY
TRBJ1-1 | TRBV9 | ASSVSGAGYEAF
TRBJ2-3 | TRBV30 | AWSEITGGTQY
TRBJ2-5 | TRBV12-3/TRBV12-4 | ASSSTEWTGEETQY
TRBJ1-2 | TRBV4-3 | ASSRDRTDNYGYT
TRBJ1-1 | TRBV27 | ASSSWEGKAEAF
TRBJ2-7 | TRBV27 | ASSSRTGEGYEQY
TRBJ2-3 | TRBV5-1 | ASSLWGQYTDTQY
TRBJ2-6 | TRBV5-1 | ASSADGTAFNVLT
TRBJ2-3 | TRBV25-1 | ASSSSLTSGTGDTQY
TRBJ2-7 | TRBV7-2 | ASSPIGDEQY
TRBJ2-7 | TRBV14 | ASSQDWQVKY
TRBJ2-5 | TRBV29-1 | SVEIHRGLQETQY
TRBJ1-6 | TRBV5-1 | ASSSNGERSSPLH
TRBJ1-1 | TRBV18 | ASNRQSTEAF
TRBJ1-6 | TRBV5-1 | ASSAQGANSPLH
TRBJ1-1 | TRBV29-1 | SVDKVNTEAF
TRBJ2-1 | TRBV29-1 | SSHRGTSSYNEQF
TRBJ2-3 | TRBV20-1 | SARGSGVESSTDTQY
TRBJ2-1 | TRBV27 | ASRLSGGSYNEQF
TRBJ1-2 | TRBV6-5 | ASRRPGQGYGYT
TRBJ1-5 | TRBV9 | ASSQEGRSQPQH
TRBJ1-5 | TRBV9 | ASSVDPGRNQPQH
TRBJ2-6 | TRBV6-6 | ASSYFSGANVLT
TRBJ2-5 | TRBV3-1 | ASSQVGGETQY
TRBJ2-5 | TRBV20-1 | SAKLGTGHNQETQY
TRBJ1-2 | TRBV5-4 | ASSRDIEGYT
TRBJ2-1 | TRBV25-1 | ASSDLDSRSYNEQF
TRBJ2-5 | TRBV15 | ATSSLTSGGQETQY
TRBJ2-7 | TRBV29-1 | SARGPSYEQY
TRBJ1-6 | TRBV5-1 | ASSLERPGYSPLH
TRBJ2-7 | TRBV29-1 | SVASGGNYEQY
TRBJ2-1 | TRBV18 | ASSPRVPPDNEQF
TRBJ1-1 | TRBV27 | ASSSNRGRGTEAF
TRBJ2-7 | TRBV19 | ASSDGTRPTHEQY
TRBJ1-5 | TRBV20-1 | SARDPGSSNQPQH
TRBJ1-3 | TRBV6-6 | ASSYRVQGVSIY
TRBJ2-2 | TRBV29-1 | SVDPSNTGELF
TRBJ2-2 | TRBV6-6 | ASSEGATGELF
TRBJ1-1 | TRBV29-1 | SCRNTEAF
TRBJ1-2 | TRBV29-1 | SVGDRDLRGYT
TRBJ2-3 | TRBV11-2 | ASSLESWGSSGTDTQY
TRBJ2-5 | TRBV20-1 | SASHLRGAGAQY
TRBJ1-2 | TRBV3-1 | ASSLAGGSSGYT
TRBJ1-1 | TRBV12-3/TRBV12-4 | ASSLVATGTEAF
TRBJ2-3 | TRBV29-1 | SVASRGGPATQY
TRBJ1-5 | TRBV30 | AWSFAGGTQPQH
TRBJ1-5 | TRBV15 | ATSRVGREQH
TRBJ1-2 | TRBV7-2 | ASSLGYRDYGYT